The rows below give T cell receptor beta chains drawn from one sample of a study of CD8 T cells in Susac syndrome. TCRdb re-analysed the immunoSEQ multiplex PCR reads in MiXCR, keeping a single row per CDR3 protein. In the table there are about 140,000 distinct CDR3 sequences, more than 85% of which are singletons. The specimen sequenced was CD4+ T cells from PBMCs. These receptors were collected from a human donor with Susac syndrome. The CDR3 runs from the conserved cysteine through the conserved F or W. D genes are given only for firm matches. A row's size may be missing; if present it is once, few, many or a size class.

D: -; J: TRBJ2-5; length: 14; size: -; V: TRBV2; DNA: TGTGCCAGCAGTGGCTGGACAGTCCAAGAGACCCAGTACTTC; CDR3: CASSGWTVQETQYF
D: -; J: TRBJ2-3; length: 14; size: -; V: TRBV12-3/TRBV12-4; DNA: TGTGCCAGCAGCCGAGGCGGGGAGGCAGATACGCAGTATTTT; CDR3: CASSRGGEADTQYF
D: TRBD1; J: TRBJ1-5; length: 15; size: -; V: TRBV3-1; DNA: TGTGCCAGCAGCCAAGACAGGGGGTCGGGTCAGCCCCAGCATTTT; CDR3: CASSQDRGSGQPQHF
D: -; J: TRBJ1-2; length: 13; size: -; V: TRBV28; DNA: TGTGCCAGCAGTTTGGCGGGGCGCTTTGGCTACACCTTC; CDR3: CASSLAGRFGYTF
D: -; J: TRBJ2-7; length: 16; size: -; V: TRBV30; DNA: TGTGCCTGGAGTCATCCCCCGGGACACCGAGACTACGAGCAGTACTTC; CDR3: CAWSHPPGHRDYEQYF
D: TRBD2; J: TRBJ2-1; length: 14; size: -; V: TRBV12-3/TRBV12-4; DNA: TGTGCCACACTATTAGCGGGAGTAGGAAATGAGCAGTTCTTC; CDR3: CATLLAGVGNEQFF
D: -; J: TRBJ1-2; length: 17; size: -; V: TRBV12-3/TRBV12-4; DNA: TGTGCCAGCAGTTTGTCTAAGAGGGGAGGGGACGTCTATGGCTACACCTTC; CDR3: CASSLSKRGGDVYGYTF
D: -; J: TRBJ1-4; length: 14; size: -; V: TRBV7-9; DNA: TGTGCCAGCAGCTCACCGGGAGAAGAGGAAAAACTGTTTTTT; CDR3: CASSSPGEEEKLFF
D: TRBD1; J: TRBJ2-1; length: 15; size: -; V: TRBV25-1; DNA: TGTGCCAGCAGTGAGGTGGGACAGGGGGCACTTGAGCAGTTCTTC; CDR3: CASSEVGQGALEQFF
D: TRBD2; J: TRBJ2-5; length: 14; size: -; V: TRBV20-1; DNA: TGCAGTGCTTCGCGGTACAGGCGGGGGGAGACCCAGTACTTC; CDR3: CSASRYRRGETQYF
D: -; J: TRBJ2-5; length: 14; size: -; V: TRBV5-1; DNA: TGCGCCAGCAGCACCTACAGGGGAGGGGAGACCCAGTACTTC; CDR3: CASSTYRGGETQYF
D: TRBD2; J: TRBJ2-1; length: 15; size: -; V: TRBV7-3; DNA: TGTGCCAGCAGCTTAGTGACTAGCGGGAGCAATGAGCAGTTCTTC; CDR3: CASSLVTSGSNEQFF
D: TRBD1; J: TRBJ2-7; length: 15; size: once; V: TRBV25-1; DNA: TGTGCCAGCAGTGAAGGGACAGGGGTCCCCCACGAGCAGTACTTC; CDR3: CASSEGTGVPHEQYF
D: -; J: TRBJ2-1; length: 15; size: -; V: TRBV19; DNA: TGTGCCAGTAGTCCCGGCCAGGGCCGGTACAATGAGCAGTTCTTC; CDR3: CASSPGQGRYNEQFF
D: -; J: TRBJ1-6; length: 14; size: -; V: TRBV2; DNA: TGTGCCAGCAGTACCCACGTTGGGAATTCACCCCTCCACTTT; CDR3: CASSTHVGNSPLHF
D: -; J: TRBJ2-6; length: 15; size: -; V: TRBV29-1; DNA: TGCAGCGCCCTCGGGGGGCACTCTGGGGCCAACGTCCTGACTTTC; CDR3: CSALGGHSGANVLTF
D: TRBD2; J: TRBJ2-7; length: 13; size: -; V: TRBV28; DNA: TGTGCCACCCTAGCGGGGGAATCCTACGAGCAGTACTTC; CDR3: CATLAGESYEQYF
D: -; J: TRBJ1-5; length: 13; size: -; V: TRBV28; DNA: TGTGCCAGCAGTGGGGGTAGCAATCAGCCCCAGCATTTT; CDR3: CASSGGSNQPQHF
D: TRBD1; J: TRBJ2-5; length: 11; size: -; V: TRBV7-9; DNA: TGTGCTGCGACAGGGAAAGAGACCCAGTACTTC; CDR3: CAATGKETQYF
D: TRBD1; J: TRBJ1-3; length: 16; size: -; V: TRBV11-2; DNA: TGTGCCAGCAGCTTAGTAAGACAGGGGGCTGGAAACACCATATATTTT; CDR3: CASSLVRQGAGNTIYF
D: TRBD2; J: TRBJ2-7; length: 15; size: -; V: TRBV3-1; DNA: TGTGCCAGCAGCCGACCTAGCGGGAATTCCTACGAGCAGTACTTC; CDR3: CASSRPSGNSYEQYF
D: TRBD2; J: TRBJ2-3; length: 14; size: -; V: TRBV6-6; DNA: TGTGCCAGCACTGTAGCGGGGGGGACAGATACGCAGTATTTT; CDR3: CASTVAGGTDTQYF